This entry describes one T cell receptor beta chain. The data were obtained in a study of Ad26.COV2.S vaccination and SARS-CoV-2 variants. CDR3 length: 14 residues. The ends were cut back, 1 base at V and 5 bases at J, with 11 bases in the middle. Germline CDR1 LNHDA, CDR2 SQIVND (reference sequence). TCRdb's table, derived via immunoSEQ multiplex PCR, lists solely in-frame clones and lacks some. The repertoire holds hundreds of thousands of clones, with around 90% as singletons. Treatment indicated: about 20 received Ad26.COV2.S at low or high dose, single or two shots; about 5 received placebo; per-sample allocation not given. All samples were drawn on day 63, counting from the first vaccine or placebo injection. Adults aged 18-55 years in Boston included the donor. Vaccination used an Ad26 vector expressing Wuhan-strain SARS-CoV-2 spike.

This chain joins TRBV19 and TRBJ1-1; D is unclear. The sequence derives from a person between 18 and 60 years old who received the Ad26.COV2.S COVID-19 vaccine or a placebo. Source: peripheral blood, taken in a trial of Ad26.COV2.S vaccine versus placebo. The chain's CDR3 is CASSIAVRGTEAFF. The CDR3 nucleotides read TGTGCCAGTAGTATAGCTGTACGAGGGACTGAAGCTTTCTTT.